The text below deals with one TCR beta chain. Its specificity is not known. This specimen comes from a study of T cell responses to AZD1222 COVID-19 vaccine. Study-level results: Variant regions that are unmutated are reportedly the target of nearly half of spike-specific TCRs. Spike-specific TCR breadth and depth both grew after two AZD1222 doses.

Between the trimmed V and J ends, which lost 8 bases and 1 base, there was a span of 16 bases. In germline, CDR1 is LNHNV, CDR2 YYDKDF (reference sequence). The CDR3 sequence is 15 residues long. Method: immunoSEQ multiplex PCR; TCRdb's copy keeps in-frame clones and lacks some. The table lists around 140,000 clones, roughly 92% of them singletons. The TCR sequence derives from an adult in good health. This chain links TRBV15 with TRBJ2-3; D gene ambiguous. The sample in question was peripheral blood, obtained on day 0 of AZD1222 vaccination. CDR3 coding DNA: TGTGCCACCGCAAAGACCAGCCCCGGCACAGATACGCAGTATTTT. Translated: CATAKTSPGTDTQYF.